One sample yielded the 28 T cell receptor beta chains listed below, sequenced in a study of early T cells in non-severe SARS-CoV-2 infection. One entry per CDR3 protein results from TCRdb running MiXCR on the 5' RACE reads. The sample yields roughly 100,000 distinct CDR3 sequences, around 13% seen once. Sequenced: whole blood. The receptors here all came from an adult who was a healthcare worker with PCR-confirmed SARS-CoV-2 infection or an uninfected control (not recorded which).

This chain joins TRBV25-1 and TRBJ1-2; D is ambiguous. V dropped 6 bases and J dropped 9 bases, with 8 bases sitting between them. Germline CDR1 reads MGHDK; CDR2 reads SYGVNS. This CDR3 has 10 amino acids. CDR3 bases: TGTGCCAGCAGATCGCCTAGCTACACCTTC. Protein: CASRSPSYTF.

The genes are TRBV11-2 and TRBJ2-3, with 8 bases lining up with TRBD2. Germline V gives CDR1 SGHAT, CDR2 FQNNGV. After removal of 2 bases from V and 11 bases from J, the junction contained 6 bases not matched to a gene. The CDR3 sequence is 13 residues long. The DNA for the CDR3 is TGTGCCAGCAGCTTATGGAAGCGGGAGATGCAGTATTTT. Encoded protein: CASSLWKREMQYF.

This clonotype was found many times. V is TRBV7-3 and J is TRBJ1-2; the D is unclear. Germline V gene sequence: CDR1 SGHTA, CDR2 FQGTGA. Trimming shortened V by 5 bases and J by 0 bases, and 7 bases separated the two germline ends. This CDR3 spans 13 amino acids. The chain's CDR3 is CASSGPPNYGYTF. The CDR3, as DNA: TGTGCCAGCAGCGGACCGCCTAACTATGGCTACACCTTC.

This clonotype was detected ten times or more. V and J are TRBV6-1 and TRBJ2-7; D gene ambiguous. This CDR3 region has 16 residues. Trimming removed 1 base at V and 3 bases at J, with 16 bases between. The germline gives CDR1 MNHNS, CDR2 SASEGT. In DNA form, the CDR3 reads TGTGCCAGCAGTGAAGATGTATTATCTGGAAGCTACGAGCAGTACTTC. It translates to CASSEDVLSGSYEQYF.

V is TRBV2 and J is TRBJ1-1; TRBD1 might be the D (6 bases). CDR3 length equals 15 residues. The V end was cut by 2 bases, the J end by 3 bases, with 13 bases between. Germline V gene lookup returns CDR1 SNHLY and CDR2 FYNNEI. CDR3 region: CASSERLGAYTEAFF. CDR3 nucleotides: TGTGCCAGCAGTGAACGCTTGGGGGCGTACACTGAAGCTTTCTTT. Complete variable domain (other parts from reference TRBV2 and TRBJ1-1): EPEVTQTPSHQVTQMGQEVILRCVPISNHLYFYWYRQILGQKVEFLVSFYNNEISEKSEIFDDQFSVERPDGSNFTLKIRSTKLEDSAMYFCASSERLGAYTEAFFGQGTRLTVV.

This clonotype was picked up many times. This chain connects TRBV28 to TRBJ1-1; weak D call: TRBD1 (6 bases). The ends were cut back, 5 bases at V and 8 bases at J, with 9 bases in the middle. The CDR3 totals 11 residues. Germline-derived CDR1 and CDR2 are MDHEN and SYDVKM. The CDR3: CASSATGEAFF. CDR3 sequence (DNA): TGTGCCAGCAGTGCGACAGGAGAAGCTTTCTTT.

This clonotype was recorded many times. The rearrangement links TRBV11-2 to TRBJ2-5; TRBD2 matches 9 bases. The CDR3 totals 16 residues. CDR1 and CDR2 (germline): SGHAT, FQNNGV. V lost 0 bases to trimming and J lost 1 base; unmatched junction nucleotides: 3. The CDR3, as DNA: TGTGCCAGCAGCTTAGAGACTAGCGGTGTCCAAGAGACCCAGTACTTC. Amino acids: CASSLETSGVQETQYF.

Here the CDR3 DNA reads TGTGCCAGCAGCTTGGGGCAGGGCCGGGAAAAACTGTTTTTT. It yields the protein CASSLGQGREKLFF. This chain connects TRBV5-5 to TRBJ1-4; D might be TRBD1 (5 bases). The V end was cut by 0 bases, the J end by 8 bases, with 11 bases between. There are 14 residues in the CDR3. The germline gives CDR1 SGHKS, CDR2 YYEKEE (reference sequence).

This clonotype was detected only a few times. The V and J genes are TRBV2 and TRBJ2-7, with D tentatively TRBD2 (6 bases). The CDR3 has 15 residues. Trimming took 1 base from V and 2 from J, leaving 12 bases between them. The germline CDR1 and CDR2 sequences are SNHLY and FYNNEI. The CDR3 here is CASSEGSGEPYEQYF. The CDR3 bases are TGTGCCAGCAGTGAAGGCTCGGGGGAGCCCTACGAGCAGTACTTC.

This clonotype was seen only a few times. The gene calls are TRBV19 and TRBJ2-1, with 7 bases lining up with TRBD1. J lost 8 bases, V lost 6 bases, and 10 bases had no gene match. The CDR3 covers 14 residues. Germline V CDR1 and CDR2: LNHDA, SQIVND (reference sequence). DNA of the CDR3: TGTGCCAGTAGACGTCGACAGGGCGTGGATGAGCAGTTCTTC. This gives the protein CASRRRQGVDEQFF.

Many counts were recorded for this clonotype. The chain couples TRBV25-1 to TRBJ2-4; 7 nucleotides align to TRBD1. Trimming at V came to 2 bases and at J to 1 base, leaving 2 bases not matched to a gene. CDR1 is MGHDK, CDR2 SYGVNS, per germline. The CDR3 has 15 amino acids. CDR3 loop: CASSEQGEAKNIQYF. The CDR3 DNA is TGTGCCAGCAGTGAACAGGGGGAGGCCAAAAACATTCAGTACTTC.

Only a few counts were recorded for this clonotype. The chain has TRBV7-2 and TRBJ1-1; possible D gene TRBD1, 5 bases. The CDR3 is made up of 14 amino acids. V dropped 1 base and J dropped 5 bases, with 11 bases sitting between them. Germline loops: CDR1 SGHTA, CDR2 FQGNSA. The CDR3 loop reads CASSLDEGRTEAFF. The CDR3 region has the DNA TGTGCCAGCAGCTTAGATGAGGGGAGGACTGAAGCTTTCTTT.

This clonotype was seen more than once but under ten times. V usage is TRBV28 and J usage is TRBJ2-7; 9 positions agree with TRBD1. Germline CDR1 MDHEN, CDR2 SYDVKM. J was trimmed by 13 bases and V by 6 bases; bases with no gene match: 10. The CDR3 has 12 amino acids. CDR3 sequence: CASSKGPGQGYF. In DNA form, the CDR3 reads TGTGCCAGCAGCAAAGGCCCGGGACAGGGTTACTTC.

This clonotype was seen at least ten times. This chain links TRBV12-3 or TRBV12-4 with TRBJ2-2; possible D gene TRBD1, 7 bases. The V gene lost 3 bases and the J gene lost 4 bases, with 18 bases spanning the gap. This CDR3 is built from 17 residues. The CDR3: CASSLGGATGSTGELFF. CDR3 bases: TGTGCCAGCAGTTTGGGGGGCGCGACAGGGAGCACCGGGGAGCTGTTTTTT.

The V and J genes are TRBV20-1 and TRBJ2-7; either TRBD1 or TRBD2 may fit D (5 bases each). CDR3 size: 16 residues. V lost 0 bases and J 3 bases, leaving 18 bases between the germline ends. Germline CDR1 and CDR2: DFQATT and SNEGSKA (reference sequence). The DNA of the CDR3 is TGCAGTGCTAGAGATCCCAAGGGACGGAGACTCTACGAGCAGTACTTC. It is translated as CSARDPKGRRLYEQYF.

This clonotype was counted ten times or more. V usage is TRBV18 and J usage is TRBJ1-3; 9 positions match TRBD1. Germline lookup yields CDR1 KGHSH and CDR2 LQKENI. This CDR3 is built from 15 residues. The V gene end was trimmed by 3 bases and the J gene end by 2 bases; junction bases not matched to a gene: 2. The CDR3 loop reads CASSPGQGPGNTIYF. As DNA, the CDR3 is TGTGCCAGCTCACCGGGACAGGGTCCTGGAAACACCATATATTTT.

The chain employs TRBV11-2 and TRBJ2-3, with a tentative D call TRBD1 (6 bases). The CDR3 length is 15 residues. Germline CDR1 is SGHAT and CDR2 is FQNNGV. V was cut by 8 bases and J by 3 bases, with 18 bases left in between. The CDR3, as DNA: TGTGCCAGCGGACTGTGGGACACACTGACAGATACGCAGTATTTT. Translating gives CASGLWDTLTDTQYF.

This clonotype was found a few times. The chain couples TRBV5-1 to TRBJ2-1; 9 bases match TRBD2. CDR1 is SGHRS and CDR2 is YFSETQ in the germline V gene. This CDR3 spans 15 amino acids. Trimming removed 1 base from V and 6 bases from J; junction bases left unmatched: 5. Here the CDR3 DNA reads TGCGCCAGCAGCTTGAGCGGGACTAGCTCCAATGAGCAGTTCTTC. Protein product: CASSLSGTSSNEQFF.

This clonotype was observed a few times. The V and J genes are TRBV20-1 and TRBJ1-1, with D uncertain. V lost 5 bases and J 7 bases, leaving 2 bases between the germline ends. CDR1 and CDR2 (germline): DFQATT, SNEGSKA (reference sequence). The CDR3 contains 8 residues. The CDR3, as DNA: TGCAGTGCTCATGAAGCTTTCTTT. Translating gives CSAHEAFF.

The sample holds many counts of this clonotype. The chain uses TRBV19 and TRBJ2-3; 13 bases fit TRBD2. The CDR3 is made up of 15 amino acids. The germline V gene encodes CDR1 LNHDA and CDR2 SQIVND (reference sequence). J lost 4 bases, V lost 5 bases, and 3 bases had no gene match. The CDR3 region has the DNA TGTGCCAGTAGTCTAGGACTAGCGGGAGCAGATACGCAGTATTTT. Its protein product is CASSLGLAGADTQYF.

Ten or more counts support this clonotype. The junction does not match germline at one end; this may be a read error. This chain uses TRBV7-9 with TRBJ2-1; D is ambiguous. Germline CDR1 is SEHNR and CDR2 is FQNEAQ (reference sequence). The CDR3 has 13 amino acids. CDR3 sequence (DNA): TGTGCCAGCAGCCTTTCCTTCTACAACGAGCAGTTCTTC. This sequence encodes CASSLSFYNEQFF.

This clonotype was found a few times. The chain uses TRBV20-1 and TRBJ1-3, with unresolved D. V lost 4 bases to trimming and J lost 3 bases, with 4 bases between them. Looked up from germline, CDR1 is DFQATT and CDR2 is SNEGSKA (reference sequence). The CDR3 has 11 residues. CDR3 region: CSATIGNTIYF. CDR3 bases: TGCAGTGCTACTATTGGAAACACCATATATTTT.

The chain joins TRBV2 to TRBJ2-7, with D tentatively TRBD2 (6 bases). V was shortened by 0 bases and J by 2 bases, with 14 bases between the two germline ends. Germline V gives CDR1 SNHLY, CDR2 FYNNEI. The CDR3 has 16 residues. CDR3 in amino acids: CASSEADGGNPYEQYF. The CDR3 DNA sequence: TGTGCCAGCAGTGAAGCGGATGGGGGGAATCCCTACGAGCAGTACTTC. Drawing the rest from reference TRBV2 and TRBJ2-7, the complete variable domain is EPEVTQTPSHQVTQMGQEVILRCVPISNHLYFYWYRQILGQKVEFLVSFYNNEISEKSEIFDDQFSVERPDGSNFTLKIRSTKLEDSAMYFCASSEADGGNPYEQYFGPGTRLTVT.

This clonotype was counted ten times or more. This chain connects TRBV24-1 to TRBJ2-1; D is uncertain. Germline CDR1 KGHDR, CDR2 SFDVKD. The CDR3 consists of 13 residues. V shed 6 bases and J shed 7 bases, with 12 bases lying between them. CDR3 in amino acids: CATSRGGVNEQFF. CDR3 DNA sequence: TGTGCCACCAGTCGTGGCGGAGTGAATGAGCAGTTCTTC.

This clonotype was seen at least ten times. This chain links TRBV10-2 with TRBJ1-5; D call uncertain. The V end lost 4 bases, the J end lost 1 base, and 2 bases lay between the germline ends. This CDR3 has 12 residues. Germline V CDR1 and CDR2: WSHSY, SAAADI. In nucleotides, the CDR3 is TGCGCCAGCAGTGCCAGCAATCAGCCCCAGCATTTT. Its translation: CASSASNQPQHF.

This clonotype has a handful of counts. This chain connects TRBV3-1 to TRBJ1-2; TRBD1 is a possible D gene (6 bases). This CDR3 comprises 14 residues. Germline lookup yields CDR1 LGHDT and CDR2 YNNKEL (reference sequence). Trimming removed 1 base at V and 4 bases at J, with 10 bases between. DNA for the CDR3: TGTGCCAGCAGCCAAGGGGAAGGGGGCTATGGCTACACCTTC. As protein: CASSQGEGGYGYTF.

This clonotype was seen repeatedly, ten times or more. The rearrangement uses TRBV6-6 and TRBJ2-3, with 9 bases lining up with TRBD2. The V and J ends lost 4 bases and 0 bases, in that order; junction bases with no gene match: 2. This CDR3 has 15 amino acids. Germline-derived CDR1 and CDR2 are MNHNY and SVGAGI (reference sequence). DNA of the CDR3: TGTGCCAGCAGTTCCACTAGCGGGAGCACAGATACGCAGTATTTT. This translates into CASSSTSGSTDTQYF.

V usage is TRBV15 and J usage is TRBJ2-2; 12 bases are shared with TRBD2. This CDR3 comprises 15 residues. The J segment lost 6 bases and the V segment lost 5 bases, leaving 4 bases of the junction unmatched. Germline assignment: CDR1 LNHNV and CDR2 YYDKDF (reference sequence). The chain's CDR3 is CATSRTSGTPGELFF. CDR3 in DNA: TGTGCCACCAGCCGGACTAGCGGGACGCCCGGGGAGCTGTTTTTT.